This T cell receptor beta chain derives from a study of T-cell memory formation after mild COVID-19. General observations from the study: Nothing showed for sure that second-wave clones peaking on day 37 were SARS-CoV-2 specific. Contracting CD4+ clones sat mainly in CM and EM; CD8+ in EMRA. Prior to infection, memory already included some responding clones, suggesting cross-reactive memory joined.

Trimming removed 7 bases from V and 4 bases from J; junction bases left unmatched: 10. This CDR3 has 15 amino acids. Constant-segment-primed 5'RACE gave TCR alpha and TCR beta cDNA libraries with sample barcodes and UMIs. TCRdb called the 5' RACE reads again in MiXCR, with one record for every CDR3 protein. The table lists around 410,000 distinct CDR3 sequences, around a quarter of them singletons. With regard to this clonotype: Its antigen remains unknown.

This chain joins TRBV12-3 or TRBV12-4 and TRBJ2-1, with 7 bases that match TRBD2. The specimen sequenced was PBMCs or a T cell subset sorted from them (not recorded which). This clonotype was sampled from an adult woman who had mild COVID-19 (a few samples of this study predate the infection). Cell type and time point are not known. The CDR3 region has the DNA TGTGCCAGCACCCCGGGGAGGGGAGTTTACAATGAGCAGTTCTTC. Translated: CASTPGRGVYNEQFF.